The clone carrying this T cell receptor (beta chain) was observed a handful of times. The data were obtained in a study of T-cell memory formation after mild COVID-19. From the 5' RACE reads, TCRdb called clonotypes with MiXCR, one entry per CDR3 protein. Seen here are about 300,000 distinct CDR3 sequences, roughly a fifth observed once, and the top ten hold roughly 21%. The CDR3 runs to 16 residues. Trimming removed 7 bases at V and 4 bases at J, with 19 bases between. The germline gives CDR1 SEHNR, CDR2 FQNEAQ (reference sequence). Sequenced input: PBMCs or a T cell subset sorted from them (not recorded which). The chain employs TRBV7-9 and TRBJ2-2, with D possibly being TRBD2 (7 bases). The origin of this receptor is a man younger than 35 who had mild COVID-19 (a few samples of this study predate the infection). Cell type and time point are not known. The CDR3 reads CASTPGGQGLTGELFF. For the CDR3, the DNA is TGTGCCAGCACTCCGGGGGGTCAGGGGCTCACCGGGGAGCTGTTTTTT.